These 19 T cell receptor beta chains originate from one sample sequenced in a study of OX40 agonist ivuxolimab in advanced cancers. Here immunoSEQ multiplex PCR was the method, and the copy in TCRdb shows in-frame clones only, minus some. The sample contains roughly 11,000 clones, 86% of which appear only once. Sample: CD4+ or CD8+ T cells sorted from blood, taken in a trial of the OX40 agonist ivuxolimab. These TCRs come from an adult with an advanced solid tumor such as melanoma, head and neck, liver or kidney cancer.

The rearrangement joins TRBV7-9 to TRBJ2-5; TRBD1 agrees at 7 bases. This CDR3 region has 13 residues. The V and J ends lost 5 bases and 3 bases, in that order; junction bases with no gene match: 3. Germline CDR1 and CDR2: SEHNR and FQNEAQ (reference sequence). CDR3 sequence: CASSAGTEETQYF. CDR3 bases: TGTGCCAGCAGCGCCGGGACAGAAGAGACCCAGTACTTC.

The gene calls are TRBV4-1 and TRBJ2-1, with D maybe TRBD2 (6 bases). CDR1 MGHRA and CDR2 YSYEKL come from the germline V gene. The CDR3 is 14 residues long. V lost 6 bases and J lost 4, with 13 bases in between. The CDR3 DNA reads TGCGCCAGCAGACTACCGGGACTTTACAATGAGCAGTTCTTC. It translates to CASRLPGLYNEQFF.

The V and J genes are TRBV7-6 and TRBJ2-7; TRBD2 aligns across 11 bases. With 1 base clipped from V and 5 bases from J, the junction kept 4 bases outside the gene matches. The CDR3 sequence is 15 residues long. Germline values: CDR1 SGHVS, CDR2 FNYEAQ. The CDR3 region has the DNA TGTGCCAGCAGCTTAGGACTAGCGGGATCCCACGAGCAGTACTTC. Its protein is CASSLGLAGSHEQYF. Variable domain in full (rest from reference TRBV7-6 and TRBJ2-7): GAGVSQSPRYKVTKRGQDVALRCDPISGHVSLYWYRQALGQGPEFLTYFNYEAQQDKSGLPNDRFSAERPEGSISTLTIQRTEQRDSAMYRCASSLGLAGSHEQYFGPGTRLTVT.

This chain uses TRBV27 with TRBJ2-3; 10 bases are shared with TRBD2. The CDR3 sequence is 15 residues long. The V and J ends lost 5 bases and 4 bases, in that order; junction bases with no gene match: 6. Germline V gene data show CDR1 as MNHEY and CDR2 as SMNVEV (reference sequence). For the CDR3, the DNA is TGTGCCAGCAGTCCTCTACTAGCGGGGTCAGATACGCAGTATTTT. It codes for CASSPLLAGSDTQYF.

This clone was detected only once. The chain is built from TRBV7-8 and TRBJ2-7; possibly TRBD1 or TRBD2 for D (6 bases each). Per germline, CDR1 SGHVS and CDR2 FQNEAQ. V lost 6 bases and J 3 bases, leaving 12 bases between the germline ends. The CDR3 has 13 residues. The CDR3 DNA reads TGTGCCAGCAGTAGGGGGGACTTCTACGAGCAGTACTTC. Protein: CASSRGDFYEQYF.

The chain links TRBV5-1 to TRBJ2-2; unclear D gene. Between the trimmed V and J ends, which lost 4 bases and 1 base, there was a span of 8 bases. This CDR3 contains 14 residues. Germline CDR1 is SGHRS and CDR2 is YFSETQ. The CDR3 sequence is CASSGRGNTGELFF. The DNA for the CDR3 is TGCGCCAGCAGCGGACGAGGGAACACCGGGGAGCTGTTTTTT. Combining the CDR3 with reference TRBV5-1 and TRBJ2-2 gives the whole variable domain KAGVTQTPRYLIKTRGQQVTLSCSPISGHRSVSWYQQTPGQGLQFLFEYFSETQRNKGNFPGRFSGRQFSNSRSEMNVSTLELGDSALYLCASSGRGNTGELFFGEGSRLTVL.

The V gene is TRBV27, the J gene TRBJ2-1; D gene uncertain. There are 14 residues in the CDR3. Germline V gene sequence: CDR1 MNHEY, CDR2 SMNVEV (reference sequence). V gave up 2 bases and J gave up 0 bases, with 5 bases separating them. The CDR3, as DNA: TGTGCCAGCAGTTTACAAGACTCCTACAATGAGCAGTTCTTC. Its protein is CASSLQDSYNEQFF.

There are a few counts of this clone. The chain joins TRBV6-6 to TRBJ2-5, with a tentative D call TRBD2 (7 bases). The length of the CDR3 is 14 residues. V lost 10 bases and J lost 7, with 22 bases in between. Germline CDR1 reads MNHNY; CDR2 reads SVGAGI (reference sequence). The CDR3 coding sequence is TGTGCCACCCACGCCTCTGCGGGGGCGGGGACCCAGTACTTC. It codes for CATHASAGAGTQYF.

The chain uses TRBV27 and TRBJ2-7, with D unclear. The CDR3 is made up of 13 amino acids. V gave up 3 bases and J gave up 2 bases, with 8 bases separating them. Looked up from germline, CDR1 is MNHEY and CDR2 is SMNVEV (reference sequence). The DNA for the CDR3 is TGTGCCAGCAGTTTCCTTGGGCCCTACGAGCAGTACTTC. Translation gives CASSFLGPYEQYF.

The chain joins TRBV9 to TRBJ2-2, with D uncertain. Between the trimmed V and J ends, which lost 1 base and 0 bases, there was a span of 7 bases. CDR1 is SGDLS and CDR2 is YYNGEE in the germline V gene. The CDR3 contains 15 residues. This CDR3 reads CASSVYAANTGELFF. The DNA of the CDR3 is TGTGCCAGCAGCGTATACGCCGCGAACACCGGGGAGCTGTTTTTT.

CDR3 bases: TGTGCCAGCAGTGGCGGGGAGGCCTACGAGCAGTACTTC. It is translated as CASSGGEAYEQYF. The gene calls are TRBV6-1 and TRBJ2-5; a weak D match, TRBD2 (6 bases). The end of the DNA aligns better with TRBJ2-7, so the J call may be wrong. This CDR3 has 13 amino acids. Germline lookup yields CDR1 MNHNS and CDR2 SASEGT.

J is TRBJ2-1 and V is TRBV11-2; D is ambiguous. Germline V CDR1 and CDR2: SGHAT, FQNNGV. The CDR3 spans 12 residues. V was clipped by 5 bases and J by 8 bases, with 10 bases between them. CDR3 residues: CASSPSRYEQFF. The CDR3 DNA sequence: TGTGCCAGCAGCCCCTCGCGGTATGAGCAGTTCTTC. The full variable domain, with the rest looked up from reference TRBV11-2 and TRBJ2-1, is EAGVAQSPRYKIIEKRQSVAFWCNPISGHATLYWYQQILGQGPKLLIQFQNNGVVDDSQLPKDRFSAERLKGVDSTLKIQPAKLEDSAVYLCASSPSRYEQFFGPGTRLTVL.

CDR3 sequence: CASMMGRMNTEAFF. In nucleotides, the CDR3 is TGTGCCAGTATGATGGGACGCATGAACACTGAAGCTTTCTTT. The genes are TRBV19 and TRBJ1-1, with a weak D call TRBD1 (5 bases). CDR1 and CDR2 from the germline V gene are LNHDA and SQIVND (reference sequence). V lost 7 bases and J 0 bases, leaving 12 bases between the germline ends. The CDR3 loop spans 14 amino acids.

This rearrangement joins TRBV4-3 to TRBJ2-3, with TRBD1 matching over 9 bases. The V gene's germline CDR1 is LGHNA and CDR2 YSLEER. The junction had 7 bases not matched to a gene; V was cut back by 1 base and J by 5 bases. The CDR3 is made up of 16 amino acids. The CDR3 DNA is TGCGCCAGCAGCCAAGTCCGGGGACAGGGACAAGATACGCAGTATTTT. This encodes CASSQVRGQGQDTQYF.

The V and J genes are TRBV6-5 and TRBJ1-3; D call uncertain. This CDR3 is 14 amino acids long. The V gene lost 9 bases and the J gene lost 2 bases, with 14 bases spanning the gap. Germline lookup yields CDR1 MNHEY and CDR2 SVGAGI. In nucleotides, the CDR3 is TGTGCCAGTCAGGCGGGCTTAGCTGGAAACACCATATATTTT. This gives the protein CASQAGLAGNTIYF.

V and J are TRBV19 and TRBJ1-6, with 8 nucleotides matching TRBD1. The germline V gene encodes CDR1 LNHDA and CDR2 SQIVND (reference sequence). This CDR3 is 15 amino acids long. V was clipped by 6 bases and J by 9 bases; unmatched bases: 10. CDR3 DNA sequence: TGTGCCAGTAGGACAGGGGCTGAGGGTGCTTCACCCCTCCACTTT. Encoded protein: CASRTGAEGASPLHF.

The CDR3 DNA sequence: TGTGCCTGGAGATGGCCCAGCACAGATACGCAGTATTTT. Translating it yields CAWRWPSTDTQYF. V usage is TRBV30 and J usage is TRBJ2-3, with D hard to call. The CDR3 covers 13 residues. V was clipped by 3 bases and J by 0 bases, with 7 bases between them. CDR1 and CDR2 (germline): GTSNPN, SVGIG (reference sequence).

The V gene is TRBV7-6, the J gene TRBJ2-7; D may correspond to TRBD1 or TRBD2 (5 bases each). CDR1 is SGHVS and CDR2 is FNYEAQ in the germline V gene. Trimming removed 0 bases at V and 4 bases at J, with 13 bases between. The CDR3 totals 15 residues. CDR3 bases: TGTGCCAGCAGCTTAGCGGCAGGGACCCATTACGAGCAGTACTTC. The encoded protein is CASSLAAGTHYEQYF.

The chain uses TRBV5-1 and TRBJ1-5, with 9 positions matching TRBD1. Per the germline V gene, CDR1 is SGHRS and CDR2 is YFSETQ. V trimming: 0 bases; J trimming: 1 base; junction bases outside the gene matches: 11. The CDR3 loop spans 19 amino acids. The CDR3 bases are TGCGCCAGCAGCTTGGCCGGACAGGGGAGGGGCTCGAGCAATCAGCCCCAGCATTTT. Translation gives CASSLAGQGRGSSNQPQHF.